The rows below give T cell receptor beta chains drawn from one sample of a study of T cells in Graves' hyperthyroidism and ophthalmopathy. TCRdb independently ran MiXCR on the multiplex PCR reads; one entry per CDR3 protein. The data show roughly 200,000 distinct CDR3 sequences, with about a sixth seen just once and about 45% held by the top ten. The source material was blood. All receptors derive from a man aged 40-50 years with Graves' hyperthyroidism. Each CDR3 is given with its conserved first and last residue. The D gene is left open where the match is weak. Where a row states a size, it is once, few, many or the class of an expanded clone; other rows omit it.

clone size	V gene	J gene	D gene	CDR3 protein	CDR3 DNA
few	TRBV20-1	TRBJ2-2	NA	CSARAGGSTGELFF	TGCAGTGCCCGAGCCGGGGGAAGCACCGGGGAGCTGTTTTTT
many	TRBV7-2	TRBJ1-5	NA	CASSPPGGQPQHF	TGTGCCAGCAGCCCACCTGGGGGGCAGCCCCAGCATTTT
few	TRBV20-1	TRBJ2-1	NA	CSARSPGRSYNEQFF	TGCAGTGCTAGATCACCGGGGAGGTCCTACAATGAGCAGTTCTTC
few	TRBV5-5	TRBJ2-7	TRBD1	CASFSGTGDEQYF	TGTGCCAGCTTCTCCGGGACAGGGGACGAGCAGTACTTC
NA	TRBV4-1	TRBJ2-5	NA	CASSQAPATHLEETQYF	TGCGCCAGCAGCCAAGCACCCGCGACCCATTTAGAAGAGACCCAGTACTTC
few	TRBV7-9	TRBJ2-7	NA	CASSFRETTISYEQYF	TGTGCCAGCAGCTTCAGGGAGACCACCATCTCCTACGAGCAGTACTTC
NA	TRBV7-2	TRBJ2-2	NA	CASSVRLGQTYTGELFF	TGTGCCAGCAGCGTAAGACTCGGACAGACCTACACCGGGGAGCTGTTTTTT
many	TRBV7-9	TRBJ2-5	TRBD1	CASSLLQGLETQYF	TGTGCCAGCAGCTTACTACAGGGGTTGGAGACCCAGTACTTC
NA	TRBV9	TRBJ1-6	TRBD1	CASSAAGTGSSPLHF	TGTGCCAGCAGCGCAGCCGGGACAGGGTCTTCACCCCTCCACTTT
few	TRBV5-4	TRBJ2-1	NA	CASSPHDIYNEQFF	TGTGCCAGCAGCCCCCACGACATTTACAATGAGCAGTTCTTC
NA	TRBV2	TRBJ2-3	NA	CASSEDGGTDTQYF	TGTGCCAGCAGTGAAGACGGGGGCACAGATACGCAGTATTTT
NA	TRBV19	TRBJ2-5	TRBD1	CASSPPGQASETQYF	TGTGCCAGTAGTCCCCCGGGACAGGCTTCGGAGACCCAGTACTTC
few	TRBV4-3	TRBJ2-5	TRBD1	CASSLAGTGWETQYF	TGCGCCAGCAGCCTTGCCGGGACAGGATGGGAGACCCAGTACTTC
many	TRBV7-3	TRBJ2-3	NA	CASSLGADTDTQYF	TGTGCCAGCAGCTTAGGGGCGGACACAGATACGCAGTATTTT
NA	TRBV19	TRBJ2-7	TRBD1	CASSIALTGGAYEQYF	TGTGCCAGTAGTATTGCCCTGACAGGGGGGGCCTACGAGCAGTACTTC
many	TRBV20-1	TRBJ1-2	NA	CSAREVRGAYGYTF	TGCAGTGCTAGAGAGGTCCGGGGGGCATATGGCTACACCTTC
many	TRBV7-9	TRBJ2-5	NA	CASSLAEGSGTQYF	TGTGCCAGCAGCTTAGCGGAGGGATCCGGGACCCAGTACTTC
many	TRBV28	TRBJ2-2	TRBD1	CASTTGGKAGELFF	TGTGCCAGCACGACAGGGGGCAAAGCCGGGGAGCTGTTTTTT
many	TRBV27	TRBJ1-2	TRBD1	CASSEGTGGSYYGYTF	TGTGCCAGCAGTGAAGGGACAGGGGGATCATACTATGGCTACACCTTC
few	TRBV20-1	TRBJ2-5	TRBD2	CSARDSSGGGLHYF	TGCAGTGCTAGAGACTCTAGCGGGGGGGGCCTCCATTACTTC
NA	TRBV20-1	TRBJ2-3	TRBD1	CSAQDRGPTDTQYF	TGCAGTGCCCAGGACAGGGGCCCCACAGATACGCAGTATTTT
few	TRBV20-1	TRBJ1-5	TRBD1	CSARDRRRGHQPQHF	TGCAGTGCTAGAGATCGACGCAGGGGGCATCAGCCCCAGCATTTT
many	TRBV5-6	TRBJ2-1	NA	CASSPARVYNEQFF	TGTGCCAGCAGCCCAGCGCGGGTTTACAATGAGCAGTTCTTC
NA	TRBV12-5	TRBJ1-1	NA	CASGLWENTEAFF	TGTGCTAGTGGTTTGTGGGAAAACACTGAAGCTTTCTTT
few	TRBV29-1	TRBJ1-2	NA	CSVRTDYGYTF	TGCAGCGTACGGACGGACTATGGCTACACCTTC
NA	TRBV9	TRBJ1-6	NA	CVSSPGHSSYNSPLHF	TGTGTCAGCAGCCCTGGACACAGCTCCTATAATTCACCCCTCCACTTT
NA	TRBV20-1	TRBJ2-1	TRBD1	CSARGQGPSSYNEQFF	TGCAGTGCTCGGGGACAGGGGCCGAGCTCCTACAATGAGCAGTTCTTC
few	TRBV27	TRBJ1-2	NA	CASSFWGDRPRYGYTF	TGTGCCAGCAGTTTTTGGGGAGACCGACCGAGATATGGCTACACCTTC
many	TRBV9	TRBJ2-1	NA	CASSGGRRYNEQFF	TGTGCCAGCAGCGGGGGGAGGCGGTACAATGAGCAGTTCTTC
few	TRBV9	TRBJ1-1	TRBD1	CASSGGRQGDTEAFF	TGTGCCAGCAGCGGCGGACGACAGGGCGACACTGAAGCTTTCTTT
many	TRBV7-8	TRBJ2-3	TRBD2	CASSYSGGEDTQYF	TGTGCCAGCAGCTATAGCGGGGGGGAGGATACGCAGTATTTT
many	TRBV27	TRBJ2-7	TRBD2	CASSLKGLGYEQYF	TGTGCCAGCAGTTTAAAGGGACTAGGCTACGAGCAGTACTTC
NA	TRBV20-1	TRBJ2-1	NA	CSARPASGSGTRLNEQFF	TGCAGTGCTAGACCCGCCTCCGGGTCCGGGACAAGGCTTAATGAGCAGTTCTTC
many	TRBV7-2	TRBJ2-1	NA	CASSFRGIPEQFF	TGTGCCAGCAGCTTCCGAGGAATCCCTGAGCAGTTCTTC
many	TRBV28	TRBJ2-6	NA	CASSRGTLGANVLTF	TGTGCCAGCTCGAGGGGAACACTAGGGGCCAACGTCCTGACTTTC
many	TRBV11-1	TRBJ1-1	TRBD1	CASSMDRGGKAFF	TGTGCCAGCAGCATGGACAGGGGCGGCAAAGCTTTCTTT
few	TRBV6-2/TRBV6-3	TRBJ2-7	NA	CASSLRDDYEQYF	TGTGCCAGCAGTCTACGGGACGATTACGAGCAGTACTTC
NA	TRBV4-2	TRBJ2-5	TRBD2	CASSPSGEGETQYF	TGTGCCAGCAGCCCCTCGGGGGAGGGGGAGACCCAGTACTTC
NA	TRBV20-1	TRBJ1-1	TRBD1	CSANRGSVNTEAFF	TGCAGTGCAAACAGGGGTTCCGTGAACACTGAAGCTTTCTTT
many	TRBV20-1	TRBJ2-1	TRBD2	CSARDWASGGRSSYNEQFF	TGCAGTGCTAGAGATTGGGCTAGCGGGGGCCGAAGCTCCTACAATGAGCAGTTCTTC
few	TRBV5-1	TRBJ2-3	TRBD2	CASRTGTSGADTQYF	TGCGCCAGCAGAACCGGGACTAGCGGGGCAGATACGCAGTATTTT
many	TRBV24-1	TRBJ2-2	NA	CATSDQEYTGELFF	TGTGCCACCAGTGATCAGGAGTACACCGGGGAGCTGTTTTTT